This T cell receptor (beta chain) was sequenced for a study of CD8 T cells in Susac syndrome. Study observations and caveats: The study's TCR sequencing and HLA analysis covered a relatively small number of individuals, and the study acknowledged this.

The V end was cut by 4 bases, the J end by 0 bases, with 9 bases between. CDR3 length equals 14 residues. CDR1 is SQVTM and CDR2 is ANQGSEA in the germline V gene. Sequencing of TCR beta, carried out with a high-throughput approach, was applied to CD8+ and CD4+ T cells from the blood. In contrast to the negatively isolated CD8+ and CD4+ T cells, TEMRA cells were FACS-enriched. Random hexamers were used to reverse transcribe the RNA input (roughly 0.5 to 1 ug). Amplification of TCR beta CDR3 by immunoSEQ multiplex PCR spanned 54 Vbeta and 13 Jbeta. Via MiXCR, TCRdb re-called the immunoSEQ multiplex PCR reads, giving one row per CDR3 protein. The data hold some 190,000 distinct CDR3 sequences, with 85% to 95% observed a single time. Remarks on this clonotype: Its target is unknown.

The material sequenced was CD4+ T cells from PBMCs. The TCR originated in a human donor in good health. The J gene is TRBJ2-2, the V gene TRBV29-1; D gene uncertain. The CDR3 DNA is TGCAGCGTTGGGGCGGAAACGAACACCGGGGAGCTGTTTTTT. This encodes CSVGAETNTGELFF.